A single sample is the source of the 25 T cell receptor beta chains below, sequenced in a study of response to subunit inactivated influenza vaccine. From the RT-PCR reads, TCRdb called clonotypes with MiXCR, one entry per CDR3 protein. The data show 590,000 or so distinct CDR3 sequences, about 15% seen once. This material consisted of PBMCs from blood, taken 14 to 15 days before vaccination. The receptors here all came from a man aged 45-65 years who received an inactivated influenza vaccine.

This clonotype turned up a few times. The V and J genes are TRBV2 and TRBJ2-2, with a possible D match to TRBD1 (6 bases). This CDR3 is built from 17 residues. In germline, CDR1 is SNHLY, CDR2 FYNNEI. The germline V and J ends were trimmed by 3 bases and 5 bases, with 19 bases remaining between them. CDR3 in amino acids: CASSEEQGPDWTGELFF. The CDR3, as DNA: TGTGCCAGCAGTGAGGAACAGGGACCCGATTGGACCGGGGAGCTGTTTTTT.

The gene calls are TRBV5-3 and TRBJ2-7, with no clear D. TRBV5-3 is placed among ORFs of uncertain function. The V end was cut by 9 bases, the J end by 3 bases, with 16 bases between. The CDR3 has 13 amino acids. CDR3 in DNA: TGTGCCATGAGCCCCGGGCTCCGCTACGAGCAGTACTTC. Its translation is CAMSPGLRYEQYF.

This clonotype was detected only a few times. The rearrangement joins TRBV7-6 to TRBJ2-3; D unresolved. With 5 bases removed from V and 3 bases from J, the gap between germline ends came to 12 bases. The length of the CDR3 is 14 residues. Germline loops: CDR1 SGHVS, CDR2 FNYEAQ. Here the CDR3 DNA reads TGTGCCAGCAGCGGAATAGGACCGACAGATACGCAGTATTTT. Translation: CASSGIGPTDTQYF.

This clonotype appeared many times. V usage is TRBV5-1 and J usage is TRBJ1-1, with D maybe TRBD1 (5 bases). The ends were cut back, 1 base at V and 4 bases at J, with 11 bases in the middle. This CDR3 spans 14 amino acids. Germline CDR1 reads SGHRS; CDR2 reads YFSETQ. The CDR3, as DNA: TGCGCCAGCAGCTTGAATCAGGGAGGCACTGAAGCTTTCTTT. This sequence encodes CASSLNQGGTEAFF.

This sequence joins TRBV2 and TRBJ2-3; 14 bases are shared with TRBD2. Germline lookup yields CDR1 SNHLY and CDR2 FYNNEI. The ends lost 5 bases at V and 6 bases at J; junction bases unmatched: 7. The CDR3 has 16 residues. As DNA, the CDR3 is TGTGCCAGCAGTTTGACTAGCGGGGGGGCTTTTGATACGCAGTATTTT. Translating it yields CASSLTSGGAFDTQYF.

This sequence joins TRBV4-2 and TRBJ2-2; TRBD2 aligns across 12 bases. Germline V gene lookup returns CDR1 LGHNA and CDR2 YNFKEQ. V dropped 2 bases and J dropped 5; count of bases not matched to a gene: 6. The CDR3 extends over 17 amino acids. CDR3 coding DNA: TGTGCCAGCAGCCAAAGGGAGCTAGCGGGAGGGACCGGGGAGCTGTTTTTT. Its protein is CASSQRELAGGTGELFF.

This clonotype has only a few counts. J is TRBJ2-7 and V is TRBV5-1; D remains ambiguous. V was shortened by 2 bases and J by 0 bases, with 9 bases between the two germline ends. CDR3 length: 14 residues. Looked up from germline, CDR1 is SGHRS and CDR2 is YFSETQ. The CDR3 reads CASSLRSDSYEQYF. CDR3 sequence (DNA): TGCGCCAGCAGCTTACGGTCGGACTCCTACGAGCAGTACTTC.

The chain employs TRBV4-2 and TRBJ1-1; D perhaps matches TRBD1 (5 bases). Trimming stripped 1 base from V and 1 base from J, with 10 bases between. The CDR3 has 15 amino acids. CDR1 and CDR2 from the germline V gene are LGHNA and YNFKEQ. The CDR3 spells CASSQASTENTEAFF. The CDR3 bases are TGTGCCAGCAGCCAAGCCTCGACAGAGAACACTGAAGCTTTCTTT.

The V gene is TRBV6-1, the J gene TRBJ1-3; D ambiguous. This CDR3 comprises 13 residues. CDR1 and CDR2 (germline): MNHNS, SASEGT. With 8 bases removed from V and 4 bases from J, the gap between germline ends came to 12 bases. DNA of the CDR3: TGTGCCAGCGGCGGGTCTTGGGGAAACACCATATATTTT. Translation gives CASGGSWGNTIYF.

As DNA, the CDR3 is TGTGCCAGCAGTGAGAGAAGGGAAAATGAGCAGTTCTTC. Its protein is CASSERRENEQFF. The chain couples TRBV2 to TRBJ2-1, with D uncertain. V was clipped by 3 bases and J by 7 bases, with 10 bases between them. There are 13 residues in the CDR3. Germline V gene sequence: CDR1 SNHLY, CDR2 FYNNEI.

Ten or more counts support this clonotype. The chain has TRBV7-3 and TRBJ2-3; D may be TRBD2 (5 bases). The CDR3 consists of 13 residues. V gave up 5 bases and J gave up 4 bases, with 10 bases separating them. The germline V gene has CDR1 SGHTA and CDR2 FQGTGA. The CDR3 region has the DNA TGTGCCAGCAGCCGGGGAGAAGCAGATACGCAGTATTTT. It codes for CASSRGEADTQYF. Supplemented by reference TRBV7-3 and TRBJ2-3, the full variable domain reads GAGVSQTPSNKVTEKGKYVELRCDPISGHTALYWYRQSLGQGPEFLIYFQGTGAADDSGLPNDRFFAVRPEGSVSTLKIQRTERGDSAVYLCASSRGEADTQYFGPGTRLTVL.

This clonotype came up a few times. CDR3 amino acids: CSVRDGNQPQHF. The CDR3 DNA is TGCAGCGTCAGGGACGGCAATCAGCCCCAGCATTTT. This chain links TRBV29-1 with TRBJ1-5, with a possible D match to TRBD1 (5 bases). Per germline, CDR1 SQVTM and CDR2 ANQGSEA. There are 12 residues in the CDR3. The V and J ends lost 6 bases and 2 bases respectively, with 8 bases between them.

This clonotype turned up a few times. This rearrangement joins TRBV12-3 or TRBV12-4 to TRBJ1-1; TRBD1 might be the D (5 bases). This CDR3 spans 16 amino acids. Trimming pared 0 bases from V and 0 bases from J, leaving 11 bases between. The CDR3 spells CASSLAPGTVNTEAFF. The CDR3 nucleotides read TGTGCCAGCAGTTTAGCGCCGGGGACTGTGAACACTGAAGCTTTCTTT.

Only one count was recorded for this clonotype. The junction departs from the called germline gene at one end, perhaps through a read error. The chain links TRBV27 to TRBJ2-7; the D is unclear. From germline, CDR1 is MNHEY and CDR2 SMNVEV (reference sequence). This CDR3 is built from 13 residues. DNA for the CDR3: TGTGCCGGGTTTTGGGGATTATCCTCCGAGCAGTACTTC. Amino acid sequence: CAGFWGLSSEQYF.

The genes are TRBV18 and TRBJ2-2; D call uncertain. V lost 4 bases and J 4 bases, leaving 10 bases between the germline ends. Per germline, CDR1 KGHSH and CDR2 LQKENI. This CDR3 is 14 amino acids long. CDR3 loop: CASSRPGSTGELFF. DNA for the CDR3: TGTGCCAGCTCACGTCCTGGTTCCACCGGGGAGCTGTTTTTT.

J is TRBJ2-1 and V is TRBV2; no clear D gene. V was pared by 6 bases and J by 7 bases, with 7 bases between. The CDR3 length is 11 residues. The germline V gene has CDR1 SNHLY and CDR2 FYNNEI. The CDR3 coding sequence is TGTGCCAGCAGGGTCTTGAATGAGCAGTTCTTC. Translated, it gives CASRVLNEQFF.

This clonotype was counted only a few times. The chain joins TRBV28 to TRBJ1-1, with D tentatively TRBD1 (5 bases). From germline, CDR1 is MDHEN and CDR2 SYDVKM. V was shortened by 4 bases and J by 4 bases, with 10 bases between the two germline ends. This CDR3 has 13 amino acids. CDR3 loop: CASSSGLGTEAFF. The CDR3 DNA sequence: TGTGCCAGCAGTTCGGGACTAGGCACTGAAGCTTTCTTT.

This clonotype turned up a few times. The gene calls are TRBV12-3 or TRBV12-4 and TRBJ2-2; D possibly corresponds to TRBD1 (5 bases). Deletions cut 6 bases from V and 6 bases from J, with 11 bases between. The CDR3 spans 13 residues. CDR3 nucleotide sequence: TGTGCCAGCAGCACCAGGGTCTCCGGGGAGCTGTTTTTT. This gives the protein CASSTRVSGELFF.

This clonotype was counted only a few times. V gene TRBV4-1 combines with J gene TRBJ1-2; D remains unclear. V was clipped by 7 bases and J by 2 bases, with 17 bases between them. CDR1 and CDR2 (germline): MGHRA, YSYEKL. CDR3 length equals 15 residues. Here the CDR3 DNA reads TGCGCCAGCACCTCCACAATCAGCCAGAACTATGGCTACACCTTC. It specifies CASTSTISQNYGYTF.

The CDR3 nucleotides read TGTGCCAGCAGACCAATGAACACTGAAGCTTTCTTT. Encoded protein: CASRPMNTEAFF. This chain joins TRBV2 and TRBJ1-1; D remains ambiguous. From germline, CDR1 is SNHLY and CDR2 FYNNEI. CDR3 length: 12 residues. V was clipped by 6 bases and J by 0 bases, with 5 bases between them.

The V gene is TRBV3-1, the J gene TRBJ1-4; D gene ambiguous. The CDR3 extends over 15 amino acids. V lost 0 bases, J lost 8 bases, and 13 bases lay in between. CDR1 and CDR2 (germline): LGHDT, YNNKEL (reference sequence). DNA of the CDR3: TGTGCCAGCAGCCAAGAGGGGTTGGGAGGCGAAAAACTGTTTTTT. It yields the protein CASSQEGLGGEKLFF.

This clonotype was seen a few times. The chain links TRBV29-1 to TRBJ1-5; possibly TRBD1 for D (5 bases). Germline V gives CDR1 SQVTM, CDR2 ANQGSEA. Trimming took off 8 bases at V and 1 base at J, with 12 bases between the two ends. This CDR3 has 13 residues. CDR3 sequence (DNA): TGCAGCCCACAGGTTGGAAGCAATCAGCCCCAGCATTTT. Translation gives CSPQVGSNQPQHF.

This clonotype was observed at least ten times. This chain links TRBV4-3 with TRBJ2-3; TRBD2 is a possible D gene (5 bases). CDR3 length equals 16 residues. V gave up 1 base and J gave up 5 bases, with 16 bases separating them. Germline CDR1 and CDR2: LGHNA and YSLEER. The CDR3 protein is CASSQAGGGVGDTQYF. DNA for the CDR3: TGCGCCAGCAGCCAAGCTGGTGGAGGCGTGGGAGATACGCAGTATTTT.

This clonotype has only a few counts. CDR3 nucleotides: TGTGCCAGCAGTTCGGTGTCTTGGCTAGCCAAAAACATTCAGTACTTC. Protein product: CASSSVSWLAKNIQYF. The chain links TRBV28 to TRBJ2-4; D is ambiguous. The CDR3 has 16 residues. Germline loops: CDR1 MDHEN, CDR2 SYDVKM. With 4 bases removed from V and 0 bases from J, the gap between germline ends came to 13 bases.

A few counts support this clonotype. The chain is built from TRBV12-3 or TRBV12-4 and TRBJ2-5; 9 nucleotides line up with TRBD1. The CDR3 length is 14 residues. V trimming: 7 bases; J trimming: 3 bases; junction bases outside the gene matches: 6. CDR3 region: CASNIQGAKETQYF. CDR3 sequence (DNA): TGTGCCAGCAATATACAGGGGGCCAAAGAGACCCAGTACTTC.